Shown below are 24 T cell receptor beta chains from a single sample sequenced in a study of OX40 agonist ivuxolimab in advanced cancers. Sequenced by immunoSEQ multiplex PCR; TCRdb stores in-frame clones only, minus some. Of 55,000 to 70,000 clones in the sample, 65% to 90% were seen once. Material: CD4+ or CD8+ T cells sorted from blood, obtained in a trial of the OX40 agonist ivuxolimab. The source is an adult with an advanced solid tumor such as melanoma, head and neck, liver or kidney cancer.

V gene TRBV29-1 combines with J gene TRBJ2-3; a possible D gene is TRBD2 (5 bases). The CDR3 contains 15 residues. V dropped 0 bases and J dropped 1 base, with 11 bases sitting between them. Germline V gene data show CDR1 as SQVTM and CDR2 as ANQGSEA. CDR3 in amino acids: CSVEDASSRTDTQYF. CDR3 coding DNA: TGCAGCGTTGAAGATGCTAGCAGTCGCACAGATACGCAGTATTTT.

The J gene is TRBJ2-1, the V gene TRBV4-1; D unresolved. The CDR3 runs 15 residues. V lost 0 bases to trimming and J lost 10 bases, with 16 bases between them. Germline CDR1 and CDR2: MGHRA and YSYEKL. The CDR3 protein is CASSQESPRMDEQFF. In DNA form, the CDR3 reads TGCGCCAGCAGCCAAGAGAGCCCGCGGATGGACGAGCAGTTCTTC.

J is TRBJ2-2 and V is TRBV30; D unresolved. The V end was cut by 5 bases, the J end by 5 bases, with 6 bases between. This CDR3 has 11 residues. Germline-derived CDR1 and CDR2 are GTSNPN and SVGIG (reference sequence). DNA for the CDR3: TGTGCCTGGGGTCAAACCGGGGAGCTGTTTTTT. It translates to CAWGQTGELFF.

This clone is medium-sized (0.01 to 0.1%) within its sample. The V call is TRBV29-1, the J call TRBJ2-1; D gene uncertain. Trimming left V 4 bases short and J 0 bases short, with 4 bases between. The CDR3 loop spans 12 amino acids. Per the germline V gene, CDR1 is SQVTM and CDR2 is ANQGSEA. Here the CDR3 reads CSVASSYNEQFF. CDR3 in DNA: TGCAGCGTTGCCAGCTCCTACAATGAGCAGTTCTTC.

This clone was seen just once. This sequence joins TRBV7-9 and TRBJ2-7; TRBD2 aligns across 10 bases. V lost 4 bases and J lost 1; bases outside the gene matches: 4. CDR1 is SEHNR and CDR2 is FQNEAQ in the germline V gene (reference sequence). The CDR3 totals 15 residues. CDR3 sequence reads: CASSSRLAGSYEQYF. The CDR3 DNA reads TGTGCCAGCAGCTCTCGACTAGCGGGTTCCTACGAGCAGTACTTC. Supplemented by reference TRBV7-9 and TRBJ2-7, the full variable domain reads DTGVSQNPRHKITKRGQNVTFRCDPISEHNRLYWYRQTLGQGPEFLTYFQNEAQLEKSRLLSDRFSAERPKGSFSTLEIQRTEQGDSAMYLCASSSRLAGSYEQYFGPGTRLTVT.

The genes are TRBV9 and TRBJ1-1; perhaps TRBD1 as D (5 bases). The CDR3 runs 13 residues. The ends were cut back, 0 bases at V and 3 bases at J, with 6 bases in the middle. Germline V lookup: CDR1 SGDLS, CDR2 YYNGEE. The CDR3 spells CASSVEGHTEAFF. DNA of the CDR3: TGTGCCAGCAGCGTAGAGGGGCACACTGAAGCTTTCTTT.

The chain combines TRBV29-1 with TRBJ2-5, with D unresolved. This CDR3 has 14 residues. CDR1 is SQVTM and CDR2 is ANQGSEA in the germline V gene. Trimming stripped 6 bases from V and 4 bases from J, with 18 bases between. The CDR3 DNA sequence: TGCAGCGTCGTGGCAGGTCCGAAGCGAGAGACCCAGTACTTC. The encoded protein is CSVVAGPKRETQYF.

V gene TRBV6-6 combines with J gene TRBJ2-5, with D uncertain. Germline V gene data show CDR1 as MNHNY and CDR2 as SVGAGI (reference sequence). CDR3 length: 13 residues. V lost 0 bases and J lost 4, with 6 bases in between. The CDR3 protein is CASSYSQSETQYF. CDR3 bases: TGTGCCAGCAGTTACTCCCAGTCAGAGACCCAGTACTTC.

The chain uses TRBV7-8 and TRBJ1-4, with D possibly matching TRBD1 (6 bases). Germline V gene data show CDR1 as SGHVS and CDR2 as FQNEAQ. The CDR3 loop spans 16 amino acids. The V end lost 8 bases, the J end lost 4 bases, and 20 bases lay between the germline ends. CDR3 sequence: CASGGTLTAYNEKLFF. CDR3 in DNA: TGTGCCAGCGGCGGGACATTGACAGCGTATAATGAAAAACTGTTTTTT.

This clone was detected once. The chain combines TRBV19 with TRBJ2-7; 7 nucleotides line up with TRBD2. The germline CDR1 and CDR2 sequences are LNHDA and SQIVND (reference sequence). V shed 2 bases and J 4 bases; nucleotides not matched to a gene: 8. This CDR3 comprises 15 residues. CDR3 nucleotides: TGTGCCAGTAGTATATACCCGGGAGGCTCGTACGAGCAGTACTTC. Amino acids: CASSIYPGGSYEQYF.

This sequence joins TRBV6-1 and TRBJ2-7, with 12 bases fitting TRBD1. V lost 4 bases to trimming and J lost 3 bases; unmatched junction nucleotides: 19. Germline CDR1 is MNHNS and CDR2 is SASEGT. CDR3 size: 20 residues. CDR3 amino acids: CASSARSPAGTGGYDYEQYF. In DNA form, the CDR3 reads TGTGCCAGCAGTGCAAGGTCTCCCGCCGGGACAGGGGGCTACGACTACGAGCAGTACTTC.

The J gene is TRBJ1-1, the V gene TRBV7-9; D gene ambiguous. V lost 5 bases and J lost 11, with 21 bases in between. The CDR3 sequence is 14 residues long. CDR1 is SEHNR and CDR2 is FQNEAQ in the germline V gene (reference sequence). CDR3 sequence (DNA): TGTGCCAGCAGCCCCCCCCCTGACACCATTGGTGCTTTCTTT. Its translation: CASSPPPDTIGAFF.

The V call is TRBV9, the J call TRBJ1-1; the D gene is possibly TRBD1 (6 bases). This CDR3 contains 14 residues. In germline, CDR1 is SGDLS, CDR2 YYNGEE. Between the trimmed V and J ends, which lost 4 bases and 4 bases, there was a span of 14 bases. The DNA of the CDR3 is TGTGCCAGCAGCATTTCCCAGGGGCGCACTGAAGCTTTCTTT. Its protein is CASSISQGRTEAFF.

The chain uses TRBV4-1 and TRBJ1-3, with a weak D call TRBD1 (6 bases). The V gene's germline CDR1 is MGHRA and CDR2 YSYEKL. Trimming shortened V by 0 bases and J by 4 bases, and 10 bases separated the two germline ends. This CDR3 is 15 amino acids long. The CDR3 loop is CASSQDRGRGNTIYF. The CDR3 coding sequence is TGCGCCAGCAGCCAAGACAGGGGAAGGGGAAACACCATATATTTT.

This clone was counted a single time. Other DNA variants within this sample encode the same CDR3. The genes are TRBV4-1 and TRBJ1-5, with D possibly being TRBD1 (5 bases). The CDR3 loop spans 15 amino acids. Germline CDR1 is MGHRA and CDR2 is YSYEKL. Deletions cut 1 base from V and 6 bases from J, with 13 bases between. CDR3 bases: TGCGCCAGCAGCCAAGCAATCAGGGTGGGTCAGCCCCAGCATTTT. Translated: CASSQAIRVGQPQHF.

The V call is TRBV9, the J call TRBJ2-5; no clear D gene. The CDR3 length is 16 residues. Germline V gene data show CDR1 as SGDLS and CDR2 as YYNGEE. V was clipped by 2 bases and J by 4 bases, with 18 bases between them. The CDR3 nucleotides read TGTGCCAGCAGCGTCTCCCAGACTCCGTCCCGAGAGACCCAGTACTTC. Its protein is CASSVSQTPSRETQYF. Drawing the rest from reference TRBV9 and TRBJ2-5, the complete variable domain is DSGVTQTPKHLITATGQRVTLRCSPRSGDLSVYWYQQSLDQGLQFLIQYYNGEERAKGNILERFSAQQFPDLHSELNLSSLELGDSALYFCASSVSQTPSRETQYFGPGTRLLVL.

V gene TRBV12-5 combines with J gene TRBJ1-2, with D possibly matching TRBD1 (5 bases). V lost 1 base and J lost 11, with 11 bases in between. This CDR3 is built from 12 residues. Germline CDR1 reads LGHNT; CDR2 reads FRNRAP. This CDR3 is CASGLEPGRYTF. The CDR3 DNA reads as TGTGCTAGTGGTTTGGAACCGGGACGTTACACCTTC.

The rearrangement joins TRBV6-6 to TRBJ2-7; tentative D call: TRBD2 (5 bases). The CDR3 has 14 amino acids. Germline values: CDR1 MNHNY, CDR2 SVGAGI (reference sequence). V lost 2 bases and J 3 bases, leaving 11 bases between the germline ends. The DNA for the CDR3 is TGTGCCAGCAGTTACGTCGGGAAGCACTACGAGCAGTACTTC. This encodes CASSYVGKHYEQYF.

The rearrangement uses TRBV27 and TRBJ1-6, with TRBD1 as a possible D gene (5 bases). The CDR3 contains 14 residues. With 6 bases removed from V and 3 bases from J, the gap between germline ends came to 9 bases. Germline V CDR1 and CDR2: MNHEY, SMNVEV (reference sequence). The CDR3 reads CASSQGFYNSPLHF. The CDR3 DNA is TGTGCCAGCAGCCAGGGTTTCTATAATTCACCCCTCCACTTT.

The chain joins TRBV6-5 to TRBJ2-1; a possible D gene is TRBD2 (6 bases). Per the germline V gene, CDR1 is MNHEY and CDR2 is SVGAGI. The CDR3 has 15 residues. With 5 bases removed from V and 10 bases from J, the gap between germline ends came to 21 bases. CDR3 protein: CASSGGQGWPSEQFF. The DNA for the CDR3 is TGTGCCAGCAGTGGAGGGCAGGGATGGCCTTCAGAGCAGTTCTTC.

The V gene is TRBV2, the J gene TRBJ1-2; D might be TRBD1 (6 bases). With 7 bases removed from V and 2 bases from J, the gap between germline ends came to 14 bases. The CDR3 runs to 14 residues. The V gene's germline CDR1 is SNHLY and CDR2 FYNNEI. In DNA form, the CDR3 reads TGTGCCAGCAAGGGGGGAGGTGAGAACTATGGCTACACCTTC. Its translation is CASKGGGENYGYTF.

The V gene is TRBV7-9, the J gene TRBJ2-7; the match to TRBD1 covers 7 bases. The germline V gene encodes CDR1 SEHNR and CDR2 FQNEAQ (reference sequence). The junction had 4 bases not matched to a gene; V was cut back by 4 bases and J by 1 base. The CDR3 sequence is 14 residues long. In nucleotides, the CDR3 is TGTGCCAGCAGCTCTACAGGGGTGTCCTACGAGCAGTACTTC. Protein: CASSSTGVSYEQYF.

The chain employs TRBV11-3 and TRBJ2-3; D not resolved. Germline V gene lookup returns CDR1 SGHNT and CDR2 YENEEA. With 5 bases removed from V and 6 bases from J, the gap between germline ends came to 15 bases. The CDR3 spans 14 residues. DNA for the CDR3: TGTGCCAGCAGCATTCCGACATATGGGGATACGCAGTATTTT. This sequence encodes CASSIPTYGDTQYF.

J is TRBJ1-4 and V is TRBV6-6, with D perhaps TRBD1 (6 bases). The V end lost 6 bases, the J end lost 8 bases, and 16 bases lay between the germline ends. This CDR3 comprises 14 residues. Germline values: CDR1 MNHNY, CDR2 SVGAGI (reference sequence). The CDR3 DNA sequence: TGTGCCAGCAGCCCAAGGGGGGGGAAAGAAAAACTGTTTTTT. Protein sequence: CASSPRGGKEKLFF.